This T cell receptor (beta chain) was documented in a study of a mutant IDH1 vaccine in newly diagnosed glioma (dated by TCRdb to the early 2020s). Background on the whole study: Patients were given eight vaccinations, in weeks 1, 3, 5, 7, 11, 15, 19 and 23, which matched visits V03 through V10. Vaccination started 4-6 weeks after radiotherapy alone, or was given together with temozolomide cycles in the groups whose treatment included chemotherapy. Of the 32 patients who were treated, approximately 62% were male and around 40% were female, and the mean age was around 41 years. Prior to enrollment, standard therapy consisting of radiotherapy alone, temozolomide alone, or radiochemotherapy with temozolomide had been administered to patients, with the combination being received by most patients. Peripheral blood was drawn at six visits: V03 (baseline), V05, V07, V10, V12 and V13. For exploratory analyses, about 25 treated patients had longitudinal TCRB deep sequencing done wherever samples were available.

Study-wide conclusions, independent of this receptor: Availability determined which PBMC samples were chosen for TCRB deep sequencing. Pseudoprogression seemed to be unrelated to changes in the top peripheral T cell clonotypes found by TCRB sequencing. The authors noted that analyses of patient blood samples could not be reproduced because of sample limitations. Immune responses induced by the vaccine were seen in about 93% of patients across multiple MHC alleles.

The label giving this sample's time point can be read as: week 23, last vaccination. Each vaccine dose was 300 ug of a 20-mer mutant IDH1 peptide in Montanide, given subcutaneously with topical imiquimod. All donors had newly diagnosed IDH1-mutant astrocytomas of WHO grade 3 or 4 that showed loss of nuclear ATRX. The samples were drawn from NOA16, a multicentre, single-arm, open-label phase I trial in Germany that tested a mutant IDH1 peptide vaccine in humans for the first time. Genomic DNA for TCRB sequencing was extracted from EDTA blood using the DNeasy Blood and Tissue Kit. With regard to this clone: No antigen is known for it. No clone much larger than this one lies a single base away; base qualities are absent.

The library was built by means of the immunoSEQ multiplex PCR assay. Following the manufacturer's protocol, the hsTCRB Kit was used to amplify rearranged TCR beta chain sequences. Sequencing of TCRB libraries was carried out on an Illumina MiSeq. In the paper's pipeline: The proprietary platform of the kit vendor was used for demultiplexing, trimming and gene mapping. As stored in TCRdb, this immuneACCESS dataset retains in-frame rearrangements with V and J assigned. A fraction of the clones does not appear; measured against another copy, unresolved V genes explain less than half of the discrepancy, and the remainder lacks a known reason. Clone size and V and J calls were adopted from that table, with D and trimming inferred from the DNA. For this sample the table gives 77,000 or so clones, of which around 85% were detected only once. The ten largest clones represent roughly 0.74% of the sample.

V is clipped by 3 bases and J by 8 bases, and the sequence between their germline boundaries is 11 bases long. Via the germline V gene, CDR1 is SGHRS and CDR2 YFSETQ. The CDR3 runs 12 amino acids, cysteine and phenylalanine included. CDR3 DNA is the only sequence kept; it has 36 bases, read in frame from the first base. The TCR originated in a woman in her fifties or sixties with glioma. The V and J genes are TRBV5-1 and TRBJ1-2, with the D gene call left open. The material was PBMCs, obtained from a glioma patient whose treatment included an IDH1 peptide vaccine. The DNA is TGCGCCAGCAGCTCCGGACGCTTAGGCTACACCTTC. Translated, this is CASSSGRLGYTF.